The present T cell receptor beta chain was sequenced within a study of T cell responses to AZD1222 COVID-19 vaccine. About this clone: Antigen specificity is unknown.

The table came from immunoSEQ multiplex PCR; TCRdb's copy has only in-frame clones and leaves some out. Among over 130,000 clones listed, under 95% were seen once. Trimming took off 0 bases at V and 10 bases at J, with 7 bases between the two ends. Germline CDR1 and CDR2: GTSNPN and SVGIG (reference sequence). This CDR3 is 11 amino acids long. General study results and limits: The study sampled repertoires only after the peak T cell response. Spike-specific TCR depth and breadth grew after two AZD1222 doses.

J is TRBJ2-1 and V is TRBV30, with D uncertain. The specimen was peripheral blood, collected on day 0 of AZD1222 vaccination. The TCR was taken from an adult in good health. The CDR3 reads CAWSVQQEQFF. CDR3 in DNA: TGTGCCTGGAGTGTACAGCAGGAGCAGTTCTTC.